The rows below give T cell receptor beta chains drawn from one sample of a study of cytomegalovirus exposure and HLA in healthy donors. Profiling relied on immunoSEQ multiplex PCR, and the TCRdb table lists in-frame clones only, not all of them. The sample shows some 200,000 clones, almost 70% of them seen only once. The specimen was PBMCs. The source is a man aged 40-49 years in good health and CMV-seropositive. CDR3s include the opening cysteine and the closing phenylalanine or tryptophan. A D gene is named only where the DNA matches it firmly. Clone size is not always given. Where it is, it says once, few, many or a class for expanded clones.

d_gene,len,v_gene,abundance,j_gene,CDR3nt,CDR3aa
-,16,TRBV9,few,TRBJ1-6,TGTGCCAGCAGCGTCGAAGGGGTCTCCTATAATTCACCCCTCCACTTT,CASSVEGVSYNSPLHF
TRBD2,16,TRBV7-7,-,TRBJ2-1,TGTGCCAGCAGCTTAGGGCTAGCGGGGGGAGGTAATGAGCAGTTCTTC,CASSLGLAGGGNEQFF
-,15,TRBV5-4,-,TRBJ2-7,TGTGCCAGCAGCTTGAGCGCGGCCCCCTCCTACGAGCAGTACTTC,CASSLSAAPSYEQYF
-,14,TRBV29-1,-,TRBJ1-2,TGCAGCGCCGAGAGGGGAACAGGGACCTATGGCTACACCTTC,CSAERGTGTYGYTF
TRBD1,15,TRBV5-8,once,TRBJ1-5,TGTGCCAGCAGCGTTGGACAGGCGTCACATCAGCCCCAGCATTTT,CASSVGQASHQPQHF
TRBD1,17,TRBV18,-,TRBJ2-2,TGTGCCAGCTCACCAAGGCCAGGGGGCAGAGACACCGGGGAGCTGTTTTTT,CASSPRPGGRDTGELFF
TRBD1,18,TRBV2,-,TRBJ2-7,TGTGCCAGCAGCGAACCCGGGACAGGGGTCCTCACCTCCTACGAGCAGTACTTC,CASSEPGTGVLTSYEQYF
TRBD1,15,TRBV7-2,-,TRBJ1-3,TGTGCCAGCAGCTACTCGACAGGGCCTGGAAACACCATATATTTT,CASSYSTGPGNTIYF
TRBD1,15,TRBV2,once,TRBJ1-2,TGTGCCAGCAGTCCAGACAGGGGAAACTACTATGGCTACACCTTC,CASSPDRGNYYGYTF
-,12,TRBV7-2,-,TRBJ2-3,TGTGCCAGCAGCGAGTCCACAGATACGCAGTATTTT,CASSESTDTQYF
-,13,TRBV18,-,TRBJ1-1,TGTGCCAGCTCACCAAAGGCGGACACTGAAGCTTTCTTT,CASSPKADTEAFF
TRBD2,15,TRBV28,-,TRBJ2-1,TGTGCCAGCAGTTCCGGAGGCGGGGGGCAAGGTGAGCAGTTCTTC,CASSSGGGGQGEQFF
-,14,TRBV7-2,-,TRBJ2-2,TGTGCCAGCAGCTTACGTTCTCACACCGGGGAGCTGTTTTTT,CASSLRSHTGELFF
TRBD2,13,TRBV28,-,TRBJ2-7,TGTGCCAGCCGACAAAACGCGGGGGGTAAGCAGTACTTC,CASRQNAGGKQYF
TRBD1,15,TRBV6-5,-,TRBJ2-5,TGTGCCAGCAGTTACTCCGGGACAGGACCGAGGACCCAGTACTTC,CASSYSGTGPRTQYF
TRBD1,14,TRBV5-1,-,TRBJ2-7,TGCGCCAGCAGCCCCCGGGACAGAGCCTACGAGCAGTACTTC,CASSPRDRAYEQYF
TRBD2,14,TRBV7-9,-,TRBJ2-3,TGTGCCAGCAGCTTAGTAGGGGAGGGGGATACGCAGTATTTT,CASSLVGEGDTQYF